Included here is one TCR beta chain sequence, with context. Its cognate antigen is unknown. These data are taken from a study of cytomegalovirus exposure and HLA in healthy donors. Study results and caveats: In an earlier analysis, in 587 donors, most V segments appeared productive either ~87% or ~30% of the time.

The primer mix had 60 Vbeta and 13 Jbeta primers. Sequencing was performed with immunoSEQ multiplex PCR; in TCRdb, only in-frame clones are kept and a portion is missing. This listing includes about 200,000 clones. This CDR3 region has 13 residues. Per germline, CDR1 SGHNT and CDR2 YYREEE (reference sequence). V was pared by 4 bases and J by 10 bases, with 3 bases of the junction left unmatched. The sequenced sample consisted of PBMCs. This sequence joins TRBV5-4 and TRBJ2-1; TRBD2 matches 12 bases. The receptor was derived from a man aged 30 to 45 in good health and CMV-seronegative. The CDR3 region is CASSGGTSGEQFF. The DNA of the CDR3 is TGTGCCAGCAGCGGGGGGACTAGCGGGGAGCAGTTCTTC. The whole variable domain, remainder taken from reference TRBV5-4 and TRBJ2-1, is ETGVTQSPTHLIKTRGQQVTLRCSSQSGHNTVSWYQQALGQGPQFIFQYYREEENGRGNFPPRFSGLQFPNYSSELNVNALELDDSALYLCASSGGTSGEQFFGPGTRLTVL.